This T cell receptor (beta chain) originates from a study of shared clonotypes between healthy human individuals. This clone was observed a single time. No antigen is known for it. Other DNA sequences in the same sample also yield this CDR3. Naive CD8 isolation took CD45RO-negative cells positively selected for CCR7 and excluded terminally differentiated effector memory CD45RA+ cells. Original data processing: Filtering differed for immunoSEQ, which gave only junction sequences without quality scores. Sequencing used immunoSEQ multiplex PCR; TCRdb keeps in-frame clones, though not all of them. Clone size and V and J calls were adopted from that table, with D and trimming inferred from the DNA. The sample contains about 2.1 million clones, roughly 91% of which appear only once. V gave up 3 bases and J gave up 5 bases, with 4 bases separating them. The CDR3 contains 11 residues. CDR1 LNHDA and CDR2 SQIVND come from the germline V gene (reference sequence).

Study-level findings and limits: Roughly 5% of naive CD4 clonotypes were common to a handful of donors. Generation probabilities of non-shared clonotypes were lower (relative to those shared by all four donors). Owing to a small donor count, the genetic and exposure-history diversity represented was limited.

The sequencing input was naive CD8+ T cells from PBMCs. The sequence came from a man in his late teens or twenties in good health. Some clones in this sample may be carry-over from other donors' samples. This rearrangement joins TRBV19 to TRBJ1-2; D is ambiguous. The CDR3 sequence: CASSIGYGYTF. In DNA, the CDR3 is TGTGCCAGTAGTATTGGGTATGGCTACACCTTC.